This TCR beta chain was recovered during a study of blood T cells in healthy people across ages. This CDR3 region has 13 residues. Germline CDR1 is MGHRA and CDR2 is YSYEKL. Trimming left V 5 bases short and J 8 bases short, with 15 bases between. The sample providers were healthy Caucasian people from Russia, aged about 6 to 100. The use of a sample-barcoded 5' primer and a J-beta primer mix characterized a second PCR of roughly 6 to 11 cycles. TCRdb re-derived calls from the 5' RACE reads in MiXCR, one entry per CDR3 protein. The sample includes some 1,000,000 distinct CDR3 sequences, about 25% of them seen just once. These data were also reused for a study on T cells of mothers and their children. As reported in that work: Each child gave about 3 million TCR beta CDR3 reads (each mother, over 9 million). Thymic selection molds TCR recombination products alike in related and unrelated pairs. Slightly higher but non-significant overlap marked related mother-child pairs versus unrelated pairs.

The origin of this receptor is a girl between 2 and 10 years old in good health. The sequenced sample consisted of blood. The V and J genes are TRBV4-1 and TRBJ1-2, with D tentatively TRBD1 (5 bases). In nucleotides, the CDR3 is TGCGCCAGCAGCGAATTGGTGTACAGGGGCTACACCTTC. It codes for CASSELVYRGYTF.